The 19 T cell receptor beta chains presented below share a single source sample, sequenced in a study of blood T cell repertoires in COVID-19. The table came from immunoSEQ multiplex PCR; TCRdb's copy has only in-frame clones and leaves some out. Of around 160,000 clones listed, about 81% are singletons. Material for sequencing was peripheral blood. The receptors originated from an elderly woman with acute or convalescent COVID-19.

The CDR3 here is CASSYTGLAGYNEQFF. The DNA for the CDR3 is TGTGCCAGCAGTTACACCGGACTAGCGGGGTACAATGAGCAGTTCTTC. The rearrangement joins TRBV6-2 or TRBV6-3 to TRBJ2-1; 12 bases match TRBD2. The CDR3 consists of 16 residues. From germline, CDR1 is MNHEY and CDR2 SVGEGT. Losses at the gene ends were 2 bases for V and 4 bases for J; bases not matched to a gene: 3.

The genes are TRBV10-2 and TRBJ2-6; 9 bases fit TRBD1. The CDR3 extends over 15 amino acids. The J segment lost 4 bases and the V segment lost 4 bases, leaving 2 bases of the junction unmatched. CDR1 is WSHSY and CDR2 is SAAADI in the germline V gene. The CDR3 sequence is CASSVQGAGANVLTF. DNA for the CDR3: TGCGCCAGCAGTGTACAGGGGGCCGGGGCCAACGTCCTGACTTTC.

V is TRBV27 and J is TRBJ1-2; 7 positions match TRBD1. Germline-derived CDR1 and CDR2 are MNHEY and SMNVEV (reference sequence). With V trimmed by 6 bases and J by 4 bases, 2 bases remained unmatched. The CDR3 spans 12 residues. CDR3 amino acids: CASSRTGYGYTF. The CDR3 DNA reads TGTGCCAGCAGCCGGACAGGCTATGGCTACACCTTC.

The chain is built from TRBV6-6 and TRBJ1-1; D is unclear. The germline CDR1 and CDR2 sequences are MNHNY and SVGAGI (reference sequence). The CDR3 consists of 12 residues. The V end lost 6 bases, the J end lost 6 bases, and 11 bases lay between the germline ends. The CDR3 coding sequence is TGTGCCAGCAGCTCCATAAACTCTGAAGCTTTCTTT. This sequence encodes CASSSINSEAFF.

The V call is TRBV9, the J call TRBJ1-4, with TRBD1 matching 7 bases. The CDR3 sequence is 13 residues long. Germline values: CDR1 SGDLS, CDR2 YYNGEE. V shed 2 bases, J shed 6 bases, and the junction held 1 base outside the gene matches. CDR3 sequence: CASSVGTDEKLFF. CDR3 DNA: TGTGCCAGCAGCGTGGGGACAGATGAAAAACTGTTTTTT.

This rearrangement joins TRBV28 to TRBJ1-1, with D unresolved. Per germline, CDR1 MDHEN and CDR2 SYDVKM. This CDR3 is built from 13 residues. Trimming removed 2 bases from V and 3 bases from J, with 7 bases in between. CDR3 coding DNA: TGTGCCAGCAGTTTAGGGAGGTACACTGAAGCTTTCTTT. It is translated as CASSLGRYTEAFF.

Note on this clone: One end of the junction varies from germline; a read error may be responsible. V gene TRBV4-3 combines with J gene TRBJ2-3; TRBD1 might be the D (5 bases). Germline V CDR1 and CDR2: LGHNA, YSLEER. The CDR3 has 12 residues. DNA for the CDR3: TGCGCCAGCGGCCAGGGCCCAGATACGCAGTATTTT. Translation gives CASGQGPDTQYF.

V is TRBV6-4 and J is TRBJ2-7; 10 positions agree with TRBD2. Germline values: CDR1 MRHNA, CDR2 SNTAGT. The CDR3 length is 18 residues. J was trimmed by 2 bases and V by 6 bases; bases with no gene match: 16. CDR3 protein: CASRDLSRTSGPTYEQYF. CDR3 nucleotide sequence: TGTGCCAGCAGAGATCTCTCGAGGACTAGCGGTCCAACCTACGAGCAGTACTTC.

This clone showed up just a few times. The V gene is TRBV19, the J gene TRBJ1-2; TRBD1 matches 8 bases. The CDR3 runs to 14 residues. CDR1 and CDR2 (germline): LNHDA, SQIVND (reference sequence). The trim removed 2 bases at V and 8 bases at J, leaving 7 bases unmatched. CDR3 nucleotides: TGTGCCAGTAGTATAAGCGGACAGGGAGGCGGCTACACCTTC. Translation: CASSISGQGGGYTF.

The J gene is TRBJ2-7, the V gene TRBV5-5, with D hard to call. This CDR3 is built from 13 residues. CDR1 is SGHKS, CDR2 YYEKEE, per germline (reference sequence). V was clipped by 3 bases and J by 3 bases, with 10 bases between them. As DNA, the CDR3 is TGTGCCAGCAGCTCGACTTTTTACTACGAGCAGTACTTC. It yields the protein CASSSTFYYEQYF.

This clone showed up just once. The chain is built from TRBV7-8 and TRBJ1-4, with D possibly matching TRBD1 (5 bases). V lost 6 bases and J lost 7, with 15 bases in between. This CDR3 is built from 14 residues. Germline CDR1 and CDR2: SGHVS and FQNEAQ. CDR3 coding DNA: TGTGCCAGCAGTTATGGGGGAGGGAGTGAAAAACTGTTTTTT. As protein: CASSYGGGSEKLFF.

This chain links TRBV10-1 with TRBJ2-7; TRBD2 matches at 7 bases. V was pared by 3 bases and J by 6 bases, with 8 bases of the junction left unmatched. The CDR3 sequence is 14 residues long. Germline V gene sequence: CDR1 WNHNN, CDR2 SYGVQD (reference sequence). CDR3 protein: CASSDRAASGEQYF. In nucleotides, the CDR3 is TGCGCCAGCAGTGATAGAGCGGCTAGCGGCGAGCAGTACTTC.

As for this clone: The identical CDR3 is also encoded by other nucleotide sequences in the sample. The rearrangement uses TRBV9 and TRBJ2-3; D is possibly TRBD2 (6 bases). The V end lost 8 bases, the J end lost 1 base, and 14 bases lay between the germline ends. Germline assignment: CDR1 SGDLS and CDR2 YYNGEE. This CDR3 is built from 14 residues. In DNA form, the CDR3 reads TGTGCCAGTTCAGACGGGAGCCGCACAGATACGCAGTATTTT. This sequence encodes CASSDGSRTDTQYF.

The chain recombines TRBV5-1 with TRBJ2-3; TRBD2 matches 8 bases. Germline CDR1 and CDR2: SGHRS and YFSETQ. The length of the CDR3 is 16 residues. The V and J ends lost 0 bases and 4 bases, in that order; junction bases with no gene match: 7. The CDR3 spells CASSLAIAGFPDTQYF. The CDR3 nucleotides are TGCGCCAGCAGCTTGGCTATAGCGGGATTCCCAGATACGCAGTATTTT. Based on the CDR3 plus reference TRBV5-1 and TRBJ2-3, the full variable domain is KAGVTQTPRYLIKTRGQQVTLSCSPISGHRSVSWYQQTPGQGLQFLFEYFSETQRNKGNFPGRFSGRQFSNSRSEMNVSTLELGDSALYLCASSLAIAGFPDTQYFGPGTRLTVL.

The chain recombines TRBV24-1 with TRBJ1-4; D might be TRBD1 (5 bases). Germline V gene data show CDR1 as KGHDR and CDR2 as SFDVKD. Between the trimmed V and J ends, which lost 9 bases and 6 bases, there was a span of 13 bases. The CDR3 extends over 13 amino acids. The CDR3 DNA follows: TGTGCCACCCAGGGTTTGGTGGATGAAAAACTGTTTTTT. This translates into CATQGLVDEKLFF.

The chain links TRBV23-1 to TRBJ2-7; TRBD1 matches 8 bases. TRBV23-1 has ORF status, its function being uncertain. V lost 4 bases, J lost 3 bases, and 11 bases stayed unmatched. This CDR3 is built from 16 residues. The CDR3 loop is CASSLPDRGQYYEQYF. CDR3 bases: TGCGCCAGCAGTCTCCCTGACAGGGGTCAATACTACGAGCAGTACTTC.

V is TRBV7-2 and J is TRBJ1-5; D is perhaps TRBD1 (6 bases). The CDR3 loop spans 14 amino acids. V was pared by 4 bases and J by 2 bases, with 9 bases between. Per germline, CDR1 SGHTA and CDR2 FQGNSA. The CDR3: CASSSRGGNQPQHF. The CDR3 DNA follows: TGTGCCAGCAGCTCCAGGGGTGGCAATCAGCCCCAGCATTTT.

The rearrangement uses TRBV6-5 and TRBJ1-1; the match to TRBD1 covers 8 bases. Per the germline V gene, CDR1 is MNHEY and CDR2 is SVGAGI. This CDR3 has 14 amino acids. V gave up 6 bases and J gave up 4 bases; unmatched junction bases: 7. CDR3 in DNA: TGTGCCAGCAGACTACCAACAGGGGGCACTGAAGCTTTCTTT. It specifies CASRLPTGGTEAFF.

The chain carries TRBV20-1 and TRBJ1-1, with 7 bases lining up with TRBD1. V shed 3 bases and J 1 base; nucleotides not matched to a gene: 5. The length of the CDR3 is 14 residues. Germline V gene lookup returns CDR1 DFQATT and CDR2 SNEGSKA (reference sequence). CDR3 residues: CSASWDSKNTEAFF. DNA for the CDR3: TGCAGTGCTAGTTGGGACAGCAAGAACACTGAAGCTTTCTTT.